The rows below give T cell receptor beta chains drawn from one sample of a study of blood T cell repertoires in COVID-19. The repertoire was sequenced with immunoSEQ multiplex PCR; TCRdb's copy has only in-frame clones and lacks some. The table has 25,000 to 30,000 clones, approximately 90% seen once. The sequenced sample was peripheral blood. The receptors derive from a man aged 55 to 70 with acute or convalescent COVID-19. Each CDR3 is given with its conserved first and last residue. D genes are given only for firm matches. Part of the rows lack a size; the others show once, few, many or a class for expanded clones.

clone size	J gene	V gene	D gene	CDR3 length	CDR3 protein	CDR3 DNA
NA	TRBJ2-3	TRBV24-1	NA	15	CATSALSAGGDTQYF	TGTGCCACCAGTGCCCTCTCGGCGGGTGGAGATACGCAGTATTTT
NA	TRBJ1-5	TRBV27	NA	14	CASRGRAQNQPQHF	TGTGCCAGTCGAGGGAGGGCTCAGAATCAGCCCCAGCATTTT
NA	TRBJ2-1	TRBV3-1/TRBV3-2	TRBD2	14	CASSQIAGGFEQFF	TGTGCCAGCAGCCAGATAGCGGGAGGGTTTGAGCAGTTCTTC
NA	TRBJ1-2	TRBV5-1	TRBD1	15	CASSSDPTGKGGYTF	TGCGCCAGCAGCTCGGACCCGACAGGGAAGGGTGGCTACACCTTC
few	TRBJ1-2	TRBV24-1	NA	15	CATSDLRGGTAGYTF	TGTGCCACCAGTGATTTGAGGGGCGGCACCGCTGGCTACACCTTC
once	TRBJ1-2	TRBV7-9	NA	13	CASSPDMDYRYTF	TGTGCCAGCAGCCCCGACATGGACTACCGCTACACCTTC
NA	TRBJ2-7	TRBV7-2	TRBD1	15	CASSLSGQGGYEQYF	TGTGCCAGCAGCTTATCGGGACAGGGAGGCTACGAGCAGTACTTC
NA	TRBJ1-5	TRBV27	NA	16	CASSLFPGKSNQPQHF	TGTGCCAGCAGTTTGTTCCCGGGAAAATCCAATCAGCCCCAGCATTTT
NA	TRBJ2-7	TRBV27	NA	13	CASRSGHLYEQYF	TGTGCCAGCAGATCGGGACACCTCTACGAGCAGTACTTC
NA	TRBJ2-7	TRBV6-4	TRBD2	15	CASSESGGGPYEQYF	TGTGCCAGCAGTGAGAGCGGGGGCGGTCCCTACGAGCAGTACTTC
NA	TRBJ2-1	TRBV11-2	TRBD2	13	CASSSTSGVLGFF	TGTGCCAGCAGCTCGACTAGCGGGGTCCTTGGGTTCTTC
NA	TRBJ1-2	TRBV7-2	NA	13	CASSPDSFYGYTF	TGTGCCAGCAGCCCGGACAGTTTCTATGGCTACACCTTC
NA	TRBJ2-5	TRBV7-9	NA	13	CASSSRRSRTQYF	TGTGCCAGCAGCTCCCGTCGGTCAAGGACCCAGTACTTC
once	TRBJ1-1	TRBV6-5	NA	12	CASSYERGVAFF	TGTGCCAGCAGTTATGAAAGAGGAGTGGCTTTCTTT
NA	TRBJ1-1	TRBV7-9	TRBD1	14	CASSPGTGHTEAFF	TGTGCCAGCAGCCCCGGGACAGGGCACACTGAAGCTTTCTTT
medium-sized	TRBJ2-2	TRBV3-1/TRBV3-2	NA	17	CASSQLLLTDDTGELFF	TGTGCCAGCAGCCAACTATTACTAACGGATGACACCGGGGAGCTGTTTTTT
NA	TRBJ2-7	TRBV27	TRBD1	14	CASRKGARSYEQYF	TGTGCCAGCAGGAAGGGGGCGCGATCCTACGAGCAGTACTTC
NA	TRBJ1-1	TRBV5-5	NA	15	CASSLGATINTEAFF	TGTGCCAGCAGCTTGGGCGCGACAATTAACACTGAAGCTTTCTTT
NA	TRBJ1-1	TRBV6-5	TRBD1	14	CASSYSSGGTEAFF	TGTGCCAGCAGTTACTCTTCAGGGGGCACTGAAGCTTTCTTT
NA	TRBJ1-3	TRBV18	TRBD1	16	CASSSIGTGAGNTIYF	TGTGCCAGCTCATCTATCGGGACAGGGGCTGGAAACACCATATATTTT
NA	TRBJ1-2	TRBV27	TRBD1	12	CASSDRDPPYTF	TGTGCCAGCAGTGACAGGGATCCCCCCTACACCTTC
NA	TRBJ1-2	TRBV5-5	TRBD1	14	CASSGDRGGYGYTF	TGTGCCAGCAGCGGTGACAGGGGCGGCTATGGCTACACCTTC
NA	TRBJ1-5	TRBV6-5	TRBD1	15	CASSATGISNQPQHF	TGTGCCAGCAGCGCGACAGGGATTAGCAATCAGCCCCAGCATTTT
NA	TRBJ1-5	TRBV19	TRBD1	14	CASSRTGWDQPQHF	TGTGCCAGTAGCCGGACAGGGTGGGATCAGCCCCAGCATTTT
once	TRBJ1-3	TRBV7-6	NA	16	CASTITQGPSGNTIYF	TGTGCCAGCACCATCACCCAGGGTCCCTCTGGAAACACCATATATTTT
NA	TRBJ2-5	TRBV3-1/TRBV3-2	TRBD1	16	CASSQSGTGGLETQYF	TGTGCCAGCAGCCAAAGCGGGACAGGGGGCCTAGAGACCCAGTACTTC
NA	TRBJ1-2	TRBV6-5	NA	15	CASSQTVDRLYGYTF	TGTGCCAGCAGCCAGACCGTGGACAGACTCTATGGCTACACCTTC
NA	TRBJ1-2	TRBV28	TRBD1	13	CASRTGVWYGYTF	TGTGCCAGCAGGACAGGGGTATGGTATGGCTACACCTTC
NA	TRBJ2-2	TRBV18	TRBD2	16	CASSHSLAATTGELFF	TGTGCCAGCTCACACTCGCTAGCGGCGACTACCGGGGAGCTGTTTTTT
NA	TRBJ2-7	TRBV5-1	NA	13	CASSIPYSYEQYF	TGCGCCAGCAGCATACCCTACAGCTACGAGCAGTACTTC
NA	TRBJ1-5	TRBV21-1	NA	16	CASSNRGRDSNQPQHF	TGTGCCAGCAGTAACAGGGGGCGAGATAGCAATCAGCCCCAGCATTTT
few	TRBJ2-2	TRBV27	TRBD2	16	CASSHIAGMNTGELFF	TGTGCCAGCAGTCACATAGCGGGGATGAACACCGGGGAGCTGTTTTTT
NA	TRBJ2-3	TRBV30	TRBD2	15	CAWSLPTSGADTQYF	TGTGCCTGGAGTCTACCGACTAGCGGGGCAGATACGCAGTATTTT
NA	TRBJ2-6	TRBV7-3	TRBD1	15	CASSQQGTGANVLTF	TGTGCCAGCAGCCAACAGGGGACTGGGGCCAACGTCCTGACTTTC
once	TRBJ2-7	TRBV28	TRBD1	15	CASIGGRQGRYEQYF	TGTGCCAGCATTGGCGGCCGACAGGGGAGGTACGAGCAGTACTTC
few	TRBJ2-3	TRBV9	NA	18	CASSEPPASLTSTDTQYF	TGTGCCAGCAGCGAGCCCCCCGCTTCTTTAACTAGCACAGATACGCAGTATTTT
NA	TRBJ1-1	TRBV7-9	TRBD1	14	CASSGTGGKTEAFF	TGTGCCAGTTCCGGGACAGGGGGAAAGACTGAAGCTTTCTTT
NA	TRBJ1-1	TRBV18	TRBD1	13	CASSPDRGRKAFF	TGTGCCAGCTCCCCGGACAGGGGGCGAAAAGCTTTCTTT
NA	TRBJ2-6	TRBV24-1	TRBD1	15	CATGQVFEGANVLTF	TGTGCCACCGGACAGGTTTTCGAAGGGGCCAACGTCCTGACTTTC
NA	TRBJ2-7	TRBV5-1	TRBD1	16	CASSPGTGAISYEQYF	TGCGCCAGCAGCCCTGGGACAGGGGCCATCTCCTACGAGCAGTACTTC
NA	TRBJ1-1	TRBV19	NA	13	CASSIKRNTEAFF	TGTGCCAGTAGTATAAAGAGGAACACTGAAGCTTTCTTT
NA	TRBJ2-1	TRBV27	TRBD2	16	CASSPSGTSPYNEQFF	TGTGCCAGCAGTCCCTCCGGGACTAGCCCTTACAATGAGCAGTTCTTC
NA	TRBJ1-1	TRBV27	NA	15	CASSFSSQGWTEAFF	TGTGCCAGCAGTTTCTCCTCCCAGGGATGGACTGAAGCTTTCTTT
NA	TRBJ2-1	TRBV2	NA	15	CASCTSPGSYNEQFF	TGTGCCAGCTGTACTAGCCCCGGCTCCTACAATGAGCAGTTCTTC
NA	TRBJ1-2	TRBV3-1/TRBV3-2	TRBD1	15	CASSRTQGANYGYTF	TGTGCCAGCAGCCGGACACAGGGGGCGAACTATGGCTACACCTTC
NA	TRBJ1-2	TRBV11-2	NA	12	CASSSSPVGYTF	TGTGCCAGCAGCTCCTCCCCTGTGGGCTACACCTTC